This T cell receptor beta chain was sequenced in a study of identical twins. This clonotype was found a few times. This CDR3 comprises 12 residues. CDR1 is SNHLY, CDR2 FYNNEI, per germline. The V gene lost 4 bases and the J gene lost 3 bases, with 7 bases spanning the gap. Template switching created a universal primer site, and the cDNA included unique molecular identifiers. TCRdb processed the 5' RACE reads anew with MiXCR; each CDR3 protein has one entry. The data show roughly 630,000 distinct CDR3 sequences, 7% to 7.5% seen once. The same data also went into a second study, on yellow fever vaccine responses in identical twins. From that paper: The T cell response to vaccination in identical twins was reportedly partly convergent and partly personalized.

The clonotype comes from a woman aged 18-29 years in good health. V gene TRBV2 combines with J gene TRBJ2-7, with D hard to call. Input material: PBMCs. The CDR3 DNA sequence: TGTGCCAGCAGTGTGGGCGGCTACGAGCAGTACTTC. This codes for CASSVGGYEQYF.